This entry lists 6 T cell receptor beta chains sequenced from one sample in a study of PD-L1 blockade in urothelial cancer. The method was immunoSEQ multiplex PCR; TCRdb's version includes in-frame clones alone and lacks a portion of them. The sample records approximately 50,000 clones, 70% to 90% being singletons. Specimen: PBMCs, collected around atezolizumab (anti-PD-L1) treatment. The source is a man in his 60s with urothelial cancer.

The rearrangement joins TRBV5-1 to TRBJ2-7; D is possibly TRBD1 (5 bases). V lost 5 bases to trimming and J lost 2 bases, with 8 bases between them. CDR1 SGHRS and CDR2 YFSETQ come from the germline V gene. The CDR3 sequence is 12 residues long. The DNA of the CDR3 is TGCGCCAGCAGAACAGGTACCTACGAGCAGTACTTC. Its protein product is CASRTGTYEQYF.

The rearrangement joins TRBV4-3 to TRBJ2-5; 10 positions agree with TRBD1. V was pared by 3 bases and J by 5 bases, with 6 bases of the junction left unmatched. This CDR3 region has 15 residues. Germline V gene data show CDR1 as LGHNA and CDR2 as YSLEER. CDR3 in DNA: TGCGCCAGCAGCCATGGGACAGGGGCGGGGGAGACCCAGTACTTC. Amino acids: CASSHGTGAGETQYF.

V gene TRBV2 combines with J gene TRBJ1-2; D possibly corresponds to TRBD1 (5 bases). V was cut by 2 bases and J by 4 bases, with 14 bases left in between. This CDR3 spans 15 amino acids. Germline-derived CDR1 and CDR2 are SNHLY and FYNNEI. CDR3 region: CASSENTGFFYGYTF. The CDR3 DNA is TGTGCCAGCAGTGAAAACACAGGATTTTTCTATGGCTACACCTTC.

The rearrangement uses TRBV10-3 and TRBJ2-7, with 8 bases that match TRBD2. This CDR3 is 15 amino acids long. V lost 3 bases, J lost 0 bases, and 4 bases stayed unmatched. The V gene's germline CDR1 is ENHRY and CDR2 SYGVKD. CDR3 coding DNA: TGTGCCATCAGTGACGGGGGGGGTCCCTCCTACGAGCAGTACTTC. Protein: CAISDGGGPSYEQYF.

The chain combines TRBV4-1 with TRBJ1-5, with D possibly TRBD1 on 6 matching bases. The germline V gene has CDR1 MGHRA and CDR2 YSYEKL. Deletions cut 1 base from V and 2 bases from J, with 12 bases between. The CDR3 is 16 amino acids. The CDR3 protein is CASSQVYRVGNQPQHF. In DNA, the CDR3 is TGCGCCAGCAGCCAAGTATACAGGGTTGGCAATCAGCCCCAGCATTTT.

The genes are TRBV11-3 and TRBJ1-1; D remains unclear. Per the germline V gene, CDR1 is SGHNT and CDR2 is YENEEA. CDR3 length: 14 amino acids. The V gene lost 5 bases and the J gene lost 2 bases, with 12 bases spanning the gap. CDR3 sequence: CASSPHFLNTEAFF. In DNA form, the CDR3 reads TGTGCCAGCAGCCCACATTTCCTTAACACTGAAGCTTTCTTT.